The T cell receptor beta chain described here comes from a study of T cell responses to AZD1222 COVID-19 vaccine. Study results and caveats: Donors were largely white British and mainly female; clonal diversity was possibly underestimated.

Here immunoSEQ multiplex PCR was the method, and the copy in TCRdb shows in-frame clones only, minus some. The data show more than 110,000 clones, with around 88% seen just once and about 3.5% held by the top ten. CDR1 SEHNR and CDR2 FQNEAQ come from the germline V gene (reference sequence). CDR3 length equals 16 residues. Trimming at V came to 5 bases and at J to 8 bases, leaving 14 bases not matched to a gene. About this clone itself: Its antigen is unknown.

The receptor was derived from an adult in good health. The chain uses TRBV7-9 and TRBJ1-4, with 7 bases lining up with TRBD1. This material consisted of peripheral blood, taken on day 0 of AZD1222 vaccination. In DNA, the CDR3 is TGTGCCAGCAGCGCCCCCGCCGGACAGGTCGAGGAAAAACTGTTTTTT. Encoded protein: CASSAPAGQVEEKLFF.